This is a list of T cell receptor beta chains from one sample in a study of T cell responses to AZD1222 COVID-19 vaccine. Here immunoSEQ multiplex PCR was the method, and the copy in TCRdb shows in-frame clones only, minus some. The sample yields roughly 77,000 clones, 85% to 95% seen once. Here the sequenced sample was peripheral blood, taken on day 0 of AZD1222 vaccination. The receptors were gathered from an adult in good health. Both conserved end residues are part of each CDR3. Each record gives: V gene, clone size, J gene, D gene, CDR3 protein, CDR3 DNA. A D gene is named only where the DNA matches it firmly. Clone sizes are given selectively: once, few, many, or a class where the clone is expanded.

V: TRBV6-5
size: .
J: TRBJ2-7
D: TRBD1
CDR3: CASSYSRQGTYEQYF
DNA: TGTGCCAGCAGTTACTCACGACAGGGGACCTACGAGCAGTACTTC

V: TRBV6-2/TRBV6-3
size: .
J: TRBJ2-7
D: .
CDR3: CASSYMGRGYEQYF
DNA: TGTGCCAGCAGTTACATGGGCAGGGGCTACGAGCAGTACTTC

V: TRBV5-1
size: .
J: TRBJ1-6
D: .
CDR3: CASSLEDSPLHF
DNA: TGCGCCAGCAGCTTGGAGGATTCACCCCTCCACTTT

V: TRBV11-3
size: .
J: TRBJ2-2
D: TRBD2
CDR3: CASSSREGNTGELFF
DNA: TGTGCCAGCAGCAGCAGGGAGGGTAACACCGGGGAGCTGTTTTTT

V: TRBV2
size: .
J: TRBJ2-3
D: .
CDR3: CASSTPLGLLTQYF
DNA: TGTGCCAGCAGCACTCCCTTGGGACTGCTTACGCAGTATTTT

V: TRBV12-3/TRBV12-4
size: .
J: TRBJ1-1
D: .
CDR3: CASSFQGFSSAFF
DNA: TGTGCCAGCAGTTTCCAGGGATTCTCGTCGGCTTTCTTT

V: TRBV20-1
size: .
J: TRBJ2-5
D: .
CDR3: CSAGEVETQYF
DNA: TGCAGTGCTGGGGAGGTAGAGACCCAGTACTTC

V: TRBV4-3
size: .
J: TRBJ1-5
D: .
CDR3: CASSQVPGRQPQHF
DNA: TGCGCCAGCAGCCAAGTTCCAGGAAGGCAGCCCCAGCATTTT

V: TRBV25-1
size: .
J: TRBJ1-1
D: TRBD1
CDR3: CASRLTGGVAEAFF
DNA: TGTGCCAGCAGGCTAACAGGGGGCGTCGCTGAAGCTTTCTTT

V: TRBV18
size: .
J: TRBJ2-7
D: .
CDR3: CASSPDYEQYF
DNA: TGTGCCAGCTCACCTGACTACGAGCAGTACTTC

V: TRBV6-1
size: .
J: TRBJ2-7
D: .
CDR3: CASSGPPGTEFAYEQYF
DNA: TGTGCCAGCAGTGGGCCCCCGGGCACCGAATTCGCCTACGAGCAGTACTTC

V: TRBV18
size: .
J: TRBJ1-1
D: .
CDR3: CASSPHAVRGTEAFF
DNA: TGTGCCAGCTCACCACACGCAGTTAGGGGCACTGAAGCTTTCTTT

V: TRBV19
size: .
J: TRBJ1-2
D: TRBD1
CDR3: CASSGTGHYGGGYTF
DNA: TGTGCCAGCTCTGGGACAGGGCATTATGGAGGGGGCTACACCTTC

V: TRBV7-9
size: .
J: TRBJ2-7
D: .
CDR3: CASSQGEDF
DNA: TGTGCCAGCAGCCAGGGGGAGGACTTC

V: TRBV19
size: .
J: TRBJ2-7
D: .
CDR3: CASSIGVLPDEQYF
DNA: TGTGCCAGTAGTATCGGGGTTTTGCCAGACGAGCAGTACTTC

V: TRBV7-2
size: .
J: TRBJ1-3
D: TRBD1
CDR3: CASSLVQGVRGNTIYF
DNA: TGTGCCAGCAGCTTAGTACAGGGGGTGAGAGGAAACACCATATATTTT

V: TRBV2
size: .
J: TRBJ1-1
D: TRBD1
CDR3: CASGTGDRVSAEAFF
DNA: TGTGCCAGCGGGACAGGGGACAGGGTAAGCGCTGAAGCTTTCTTT

V: TRBV6-5
size: .
J: TRBJ1-1
D: .
CDR3: CASTQIVNTEAFF
DNA: TGTGCCAGCACCCAGATCGTGAACACTGAAGCTTTCTTT

V: TRBV24-1
size: once
J: TRBJ2-7
D: TRBD1
CDR3: CAIGTDRYEQYF
DNA: TGTGCCATAGGGACAGATAGGTACGAGCAGTACTTC

V: TRBV5-4
size: .
J: TRBJ2-7
D: TRBD1
CDR3: CASSLLGDSSYEQYF
DNA: TGTGCCAGCAGCTTGCTTGGGGACAGTTCCTACGAGCAGTACTTC

V: TRBV5-1
size: .
J: TRBJ1-3
D: .
CDR3: CASSAGVIAGPSGNTIYF
DNA: TGCGCCAGCAGCGCTGGGGTCATCGCGGGCCCCTCTGGAAACACCATATATTTT

V: TRBV5-5
size: .
J: TRBJ1-1
D: TRBD1
CDR3: CASSRQGGTEAFF
DNA: TGTGCCAGCAGCCGACAGGGAGGCACTGAAGCTTTCTTT

V: TRBV28
size: once
J: TRBJ1-4
D: TRBD1
CDR3: CASTQTGAKGEKLFF
DNA: TGTGCCAGCACCCAAACAGGGGCGAAGGGTGAAAAACTGTTTTTT

V: TRBV12-3/TRBV12-4
size: .
J: TRBJ2-7
D: .
CDR3: CASSSSSYEQYF
DNA: TGTGCCAGCAGCTCGAGCTCCTACGAGCAGTACTTC

V: TRBV29-1
size: .
J: TRBJ2-5
D: .
CDR3: CSVVRTAQETQYF
DNA: TGCAGCGTTGTTAGGACAGCCCAAGAGACCCAGTACTTC

V: TRBV28
size: .
J: TRBJ1-5
D: .
CDR3: CASKLRGWQPQHF
DNA: TGTGCCAGCAAACTGAGGGGGTGGCAGCCCCAGCATTTT

V: TRBV5-5
size: .
J: TRBJ1-4
D: .
CDR3: CASSPWAGEGEKLFF
DNA: TGTGCCAGCAGCCCCTGGGCAGGGGAGGGTGAAAAACTGTTTTTT

V: TRBV5-4
size: .
J: TRBJ1-5
D: .
CDR3: CASSLAGGNQPQHF
DNA: TGTGCCAGCAGCTTGGCAGGGGGCAATCAGCCCCAGCATTTT

V: TRBV9
size: .
J: TRBJ2-2
D: .
CDR3: CASSSDLVRGGELFF
DNA: TGTGCCAGCAGCTCCGATTTGGTTCGCGGCGGGGAGCTGTTTTTT

V: TRBV12-3/TRBV12-4
size: few
J: TRBJ2-2
D: .
CDR3: CASSLPNTGELFF
DNA: TGTGCCAGCAGCCTCCCTAACACCGGGGAGCTGTTTTTT

V: TRBV23-1
size: once
J: TRBJ2-3
D: TRBD1
CDR3: CARQGARSDTQYF
DNA: TGCGCCCGTCAGGGGGCCCGATCAGATACGCAGTATTTT

V: TRBV5-4
size: .
J: TRBJ2-7
D: .
CDR3: CASSPSPDSYEQYF
DNA: TGTGCCAGCAGCCCCAGCCCTGATTCCTACGAGCAGTACTTC

V: TRBV20-1
size: once
J: TRBJ1-4
D: .
CDR3: CSAPSWEKLFF
DNA: TGCAGTGCCCCCTCCTGGGAAAAACTGTTTTTT

V: TRBV9
size: .
J: TRBJ2-2
D: .
CDR3: CASSVSSGTRLTGELFF
DNA: TGTGCCAGCAGCGTCTCCTCCGGTACTAGACTCACCGGGGAGCTGTTTTTT

V: TRBV5-4
size: once
J: TRBJ1-1
D: TRBD1
CDR3: CASRTGGGNTEAFF
DNA: TGTGCCAGCAGGACAGGGGGCGGGAACACTGAAGCTTTCTTT

V: TRBV11-2
size: once
J: TRBJ1-4
D: .
CDR3: CASSLERTENEKLFF
DNA: TGTGCCAGCAGCTTAGAAAGGACGGAGAATGAAAAACTGTTTTTT

V: TRBV7-2
size: .
J: TRBJ2-7
D: TRBD1
CDR3: CASSLGSGTGGYEQYF
DNA: TGTGCCAGCAGCTTAGGATCCGGGACAGGGGGCTACGAGCAGTACTTC

V: TRBV7-8
size: .
J: TRBJ1-1
D: .
CDR3: CASTRATEAFF
DNA: TGTGCCAGCACCCGTGCCACTGAAGCTTTCTTT

V: TRBV7-9
size: .
J: TRBJ2-7
D: .
CDR3: CASSLAGFSAYEQYF
DNA: TGTGCCAGCAGCTTAGCGGGGTTTAGCGCCTACGAGCAGTACTTC

V: TRBV5-4
size: .
J: TRBJ2-3
D: .
CDR3: CASSGGSGLHTDTQYF
DNA: TGTGCCAGCAGCGGGGGGAGCGGACTCCACACAGATACGCAGTATTTT

V: TRBV7-2
size: .
J: TRBJ2-3
D: TRBD2
CDR3: CASSLTLAGGPTDTQYF
DNA: TGTGCCAGCAGCTTAACTCTAGCGGGGGGGCCAACAGATACGCAGTATTTT

V: TRBV19
size: .
J: TRBJ2-2
D: .
CDR3: CASSIGSYGEGTGELFF
DNA: TGTGCCAGTAGTATCGGCAGCTACGGCGAGGGCACCGGGGAGCTGTTTTTT

V: TRBV11-2
size: .
J: TRBJ1-4
D: TRBD1
CDR3: CASSPQTGWDEKLFF
DNA: TGTGCCAGCAGCCCCCAGACAGGGTGGGATGAAAAACTGTTTTTT

V: TRBV28
size: .
J: TRBJ2-5
D: .
CDR3: CASSREGGSETQYF
DNA: TGTGCCAGCAGTAGGGAGGGGGGCTCCGAGACCCAGTACTTC

V: TRBV18
size: .
J: TRBJ2-3
D: .
CDR3: CASSPERGESTDTQYF
DNA: TGTGCCAGCTCACCGGAACGGGGAGAAAGCACAGATACGCAGTATTTT